The entry that follows covers one T cell receptor beta chain sequence. Its antigen is unidentified. TCR cDNA, made by 5'RACE template switching, carried an added universal primer site and UMIs. One entry per CDR3 protein, called by TCRdb with MiXCR from the 5' RACE reads. The sample lists around 230,000 distinct CDR3 sequences; less than 7.5% were seen once. This record comes from a study of T cells after yellow fever vaccination. About the study: Fractions of low cell number were prepared using SMART-Seq v4 Ultra Low Input. Notes on the study in general: At under 97% for CD4 and over 80% for CD8, most primary-vaccination clones showed up again after the booster.

Germline V gene sequence: CDR1 SGHRS, CDR2 YFSETQ. The CDR3 contains 13 residues. V shed 2 bases and J shed 3 bases, with 8 bases lying between them. The sample consisted of CD4+ T cells sorted from PBMCs, taken on the day of the yellow fever booster vaccination. This chain links TRBV5-1 with TRBJ1-1; D may be TRBD1 (5 bases). This TCR was recovered from a young man who received the YFV17D yellow fever vaccine. The CDR3 coding sequence is TGCGCCAGCAGCTTACAGGTGGACACTGAAGCTTTCTTT. Translation gives CASSLQVDTEAFF.